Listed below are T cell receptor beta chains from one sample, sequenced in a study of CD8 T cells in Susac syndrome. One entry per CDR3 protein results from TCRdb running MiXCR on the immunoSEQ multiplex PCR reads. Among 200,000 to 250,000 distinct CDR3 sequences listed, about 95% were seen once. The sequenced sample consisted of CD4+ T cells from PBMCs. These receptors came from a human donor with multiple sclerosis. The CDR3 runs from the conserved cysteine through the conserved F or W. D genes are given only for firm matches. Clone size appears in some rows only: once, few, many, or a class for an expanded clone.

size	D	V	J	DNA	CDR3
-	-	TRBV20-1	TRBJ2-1	TGCAGTGCTAGAGACTATCTGGATGAGCAGTTCTTC	CSARDYLDEQFF
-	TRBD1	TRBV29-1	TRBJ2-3	TGCAGCGTTGTAAGGGACAGTAGCACAGATACGCAGTATTTT	CSVVRDSSTDTQYF
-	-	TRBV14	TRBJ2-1	TGTGCCAGCAGCCGTGCCGGGCCCAGTAGCCCCTACAATGAGCAGTTCTTC	CASSRAGPSSPYNEQFF
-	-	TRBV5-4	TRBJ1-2	TGTGCCAGCAGCTTGGCGGCAGATCGGGACTATGGCTACACCTTC	CASSLAADRDYGYTF
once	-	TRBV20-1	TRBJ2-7	TGCAGTGCTAATAACATGAGCTCCTACGAGCAGTACTTC	CSANNMSSYEQYF
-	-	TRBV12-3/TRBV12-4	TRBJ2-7	TGTGCCAGCAGTTTTGACGTCCCCTACGAGCAGTACTTC	CASSFDVPYEQYF
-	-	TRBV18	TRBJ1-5	TGTGCCAGCTCACCACGGAGGGAACGTAGCAATCAGCCCCAGCATTTT	CASSPRRERSNQPQHF
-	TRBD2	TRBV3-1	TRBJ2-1	TGTGCCAGCAGCCAAGATACCCTTCGACTAGCGGGAGTCAATGAGCAGTTCTTC	CASSQDTLRLAGVNEQFF
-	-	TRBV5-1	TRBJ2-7	TGCGCCAGCAGCTTCTATTGGGGACTCTACGAGCAGTACTTC	CASSFYWGLYEQYF
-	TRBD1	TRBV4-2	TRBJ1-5	TGTGCCAGCAGCCTCATGGACAGGGATGGCAATCAGCCCCAGCATTTT	CASSLMDRDGNQPQHF
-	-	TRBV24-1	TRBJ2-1	TGTGCCACCAGTCGCGCAGGTTACAATGAGCAGTTCTTC	CATSRAGYNEQFF
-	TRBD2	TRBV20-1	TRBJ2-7	TGCAGTGCTAGCCAGGGAACTAGCGGGAGGGACAACGAGCAGTACTTC	CSASQGTSGRDNEQYF
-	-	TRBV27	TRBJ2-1	TGTGCCAGCAGCCTTTATGATGAGCAGTTCTTC	CASSLYDEQFF
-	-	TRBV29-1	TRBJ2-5	TGCAGCGTTGGAGGCAGGGCTTGGGAGACCCAGTACTTC	CSVGGRAWETQYF
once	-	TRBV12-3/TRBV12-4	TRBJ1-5	TGTGCCAGCAGCAAACAGGGCTTTGGCAATCAGCCCCAGCATTTT	CASSKQGFGNQPQHF
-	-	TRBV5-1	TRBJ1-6	TGCGCCAGCAGCTTGGAGGCGGGCCCGGTCATCTCACCCCTCCACTTT	CASSLEAGPVISPLHF
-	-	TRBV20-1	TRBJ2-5	TGCAGTGTAAGGGAAAGCATGAGGGGAGAGACCCAGTACTTC	CSVRESMRGETQYF
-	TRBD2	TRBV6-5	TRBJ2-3	TGTGCCAGCAGTTCCGTAGCGGGAAGAACCACAGATACGCTGTATTTT	CASSSVAGRTTDTLYF
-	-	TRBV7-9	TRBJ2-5	TGTGCCAGCAGCTTATTACGTATCCTGGGTAGTTCATTGGAGACCCAGTACTTC	CASSLLRILGSSLETQYF
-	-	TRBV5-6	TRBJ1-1	TGTGCCAGCAGCTTGGCCTCGTATCGGACTGAAGCTTTCTTT	CASSLASYRTEAFF
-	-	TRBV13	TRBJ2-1	TGTGCCAGCAGCCACTACAGCGGGGAGCAGTTCTTC	CASSHYSGEQFF
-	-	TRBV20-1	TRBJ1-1	TGCAGTGCTTACTACGGGGCAGCCGAAGCTTTCTTT	CSAYYGAAEAFF
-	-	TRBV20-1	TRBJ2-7	TGCAGTGCTTCGCGACTAGTCCAAGGGGAGCAGTACTTC	CSASRLVQGEQYF
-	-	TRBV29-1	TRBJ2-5	TGCAGCGTTGCACCGCTGGAGACCCAGTACTTC	CSVAPLETQYF
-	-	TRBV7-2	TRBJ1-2	TGTGCCAGCAGCTTACCGGGACTCAGACGGGATGGCTACACCTTC	CASSLPGLRRDGYTF
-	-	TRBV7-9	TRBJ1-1	TGTGCCAGCAGTCTAGAGCCTGGCAACCCTGAAGCTTTCTTT	CASSLEPGNPEAFF
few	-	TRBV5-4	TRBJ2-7	TGTGCCAGCAGTCCCCGAAGCTCCTACGAGCAGTACTTC	CASSPRSSYEQYF
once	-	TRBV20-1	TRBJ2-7	TGCAGTGCTAGAGATCTAGCGCCGGGGATCTCCTACGAGCAGTACTTC	CSARDLAPGISYEQYF
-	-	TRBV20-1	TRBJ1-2	TGCAGTGCTAGAGGAAGTTCGGCGTCAGGGTCCTATGGCTACACCTTC	CSARGSSASGSYGYTF
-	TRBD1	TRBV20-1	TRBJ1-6	TGCAGTGCAACACCTCCGGGACAGGGGAGTTCACCCCTCCACTTT	CSATPPGQGSSPLHF
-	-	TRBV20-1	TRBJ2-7	TGCAGTGCTATCGGTGAGGCTGGCTACGAGCAGTACTTC	CSAIGEAGYEQYF
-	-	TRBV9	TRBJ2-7	TGTGCCAGCAGCGTAGCAGCCAGTCCCTACGAGCAGTACTTC	CASSVAASPYEQYF
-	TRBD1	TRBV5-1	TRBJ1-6	TGCGCCAGCAGCTTAGGCTCCAGGGGGCGGTCACCCCTCCACTTT	CASSLGSRGRSPLHF
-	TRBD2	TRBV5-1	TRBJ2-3	TGCGCCAGCAGCTTGGACCTAGCGGGGGGATCGACGCAGTATTTT	CASSLDLAGGSTQYF
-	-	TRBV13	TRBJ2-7	TGTGCCAGCAGCCAATGGCAGCGACAGGCCGACAACTACGAGCAGTACTTC	CASSQWQRQADNYEQYF
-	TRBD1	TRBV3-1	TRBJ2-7	TGTGCCAGCAGCCGGGGACAGGAGAACTACGAGCAGTACTTC	CASSRGQENYEQYF
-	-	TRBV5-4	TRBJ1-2	TGTGCCAGCACCAGCCCGGGGCTGATTAATGGCTACACCTTC	CASTSPGLINGYTF
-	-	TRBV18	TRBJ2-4	TGTGCCAGCTCACCACCCGGGGCCAAAAACATTCAGTACTTC	CASSPPGAKNIQYF
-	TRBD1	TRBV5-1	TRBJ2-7	TGCGCCAGCAGCTCGACAGGGCTGGACGAGCAGTACTTC	CASSSTGLDEQYF
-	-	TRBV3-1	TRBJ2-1	TGTGCCAGCAGCCCCAGGGGAACCAATGAGCAGTTCTTC	CASSPRGTNEQFF
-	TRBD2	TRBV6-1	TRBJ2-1	TGTGCCGGAGGGACTAGCGGGGTGACCGAGCAGTTCTTC	CAGGTSGVTEQFF
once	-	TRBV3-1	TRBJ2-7	TGTGCCAGCAGCCAAGAAGAGGGCAACTACGAGCAGTACTTC	CASSQEEGNYEQYF
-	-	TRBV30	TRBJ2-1	TGTGCCTGGAGCGGGCCCTCGGGAGAATCCTACAATGAGCAGTTCTTC	CAWSGPSGESYNEQFF
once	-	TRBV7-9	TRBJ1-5	TGTGCCAGCAGCTTAGCGGGGGCAGTGGAAGCTCAGCCCCAGCATTTT	CASSLAGAVEAQPQHF